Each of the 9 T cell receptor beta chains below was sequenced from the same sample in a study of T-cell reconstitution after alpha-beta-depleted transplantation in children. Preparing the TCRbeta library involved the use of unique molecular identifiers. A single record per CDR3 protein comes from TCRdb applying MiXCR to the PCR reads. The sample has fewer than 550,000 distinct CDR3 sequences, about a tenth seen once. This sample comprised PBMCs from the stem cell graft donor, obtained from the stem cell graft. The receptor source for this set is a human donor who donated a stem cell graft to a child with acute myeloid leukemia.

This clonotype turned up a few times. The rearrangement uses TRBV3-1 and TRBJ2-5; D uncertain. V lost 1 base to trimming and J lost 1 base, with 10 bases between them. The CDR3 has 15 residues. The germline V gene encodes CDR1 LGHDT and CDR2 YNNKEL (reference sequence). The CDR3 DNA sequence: TGTGCCAGCAGCCAAGTCCGCGGCCCCCAAGAGACCCAGTACTTC. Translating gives CASSQVRGPQETQYF.

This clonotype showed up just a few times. In DNA form, the CDR3 reads TGTGCCAGCAGCTTATCAGGGGTTGAAAACGAGCAGTACTTC. Amino acid sequence: CASSLSGVENEQYF. The V and J genes are TRBV7-6 and TRBJ2-7; the D gene is possibly TRBD1 (6 bases). This CDR3 contains 14 residues. CDR1 is SGHVS, CDR2 FNYEAQ, per germline. The germline V and J ends were trimmed by 2 bases and 5 bases, with 13 bases remaining between them.

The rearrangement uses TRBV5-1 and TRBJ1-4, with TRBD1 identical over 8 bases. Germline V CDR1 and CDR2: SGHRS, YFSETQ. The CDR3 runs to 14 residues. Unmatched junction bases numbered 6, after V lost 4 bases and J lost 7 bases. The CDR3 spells CASSIGQGGEKLFF. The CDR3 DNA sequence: TGCGCCAGCAGCATAGGACAGGGAGGTGAAAAACTGTTTTTT.

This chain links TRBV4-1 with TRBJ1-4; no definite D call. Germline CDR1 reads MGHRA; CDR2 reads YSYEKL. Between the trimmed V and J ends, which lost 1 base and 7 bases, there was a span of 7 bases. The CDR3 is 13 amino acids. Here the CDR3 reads CASSQVWVEKLFF. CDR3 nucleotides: TGCGCCAGCAGCCAAGTCTGGGTTGAAAAACTGTTTTTT.

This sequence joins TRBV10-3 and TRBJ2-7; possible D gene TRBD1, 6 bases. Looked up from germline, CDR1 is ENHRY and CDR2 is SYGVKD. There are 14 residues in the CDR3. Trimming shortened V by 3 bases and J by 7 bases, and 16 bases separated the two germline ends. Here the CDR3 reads CAISDVVGAEEQYF. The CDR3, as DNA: TGTGCCATCAGTGATGTTGTGGGGGCCGAAGAGCAGTACTTC.

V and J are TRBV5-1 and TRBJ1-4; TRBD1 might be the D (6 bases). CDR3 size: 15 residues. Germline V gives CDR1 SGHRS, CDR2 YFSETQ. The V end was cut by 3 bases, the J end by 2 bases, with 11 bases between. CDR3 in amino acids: CASSYRGGTNEKLFF. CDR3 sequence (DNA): TGCGCCAGCAGCTATAGGGGGGGGACTAATGAAAAACTGTTTTTT.

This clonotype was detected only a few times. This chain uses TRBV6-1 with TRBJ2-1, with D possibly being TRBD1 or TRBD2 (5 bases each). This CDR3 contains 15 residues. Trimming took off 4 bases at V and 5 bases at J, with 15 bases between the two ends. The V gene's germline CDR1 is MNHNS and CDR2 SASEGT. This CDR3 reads CASSVPGTRDNEQFF. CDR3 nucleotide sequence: TGTGCCAGCAGTGTACCGGGGACCAGGGACAATGAGCAGTTCTTC.

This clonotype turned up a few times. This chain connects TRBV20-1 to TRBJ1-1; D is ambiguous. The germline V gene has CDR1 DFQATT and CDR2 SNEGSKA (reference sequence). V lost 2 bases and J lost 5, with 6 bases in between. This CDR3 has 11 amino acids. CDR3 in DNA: TGCAGTGCTAGATCGAGGACTGAAGCTTTCTTT. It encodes CSARSRTEAFF.

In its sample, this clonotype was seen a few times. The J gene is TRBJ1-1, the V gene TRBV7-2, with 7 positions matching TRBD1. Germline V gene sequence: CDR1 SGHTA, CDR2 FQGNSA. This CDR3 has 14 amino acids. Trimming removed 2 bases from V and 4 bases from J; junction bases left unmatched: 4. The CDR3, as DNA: TGTGCCAGCAGCTTATACCGGGACAGCACTGAAGCTTTCTTT. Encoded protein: CASSLYRDSTEAFF.